What follows describes a single TCR beta chain. Which antigen it targets is not known. At one of its ends the junction is not consistent with the germline gene, which may arise from a read error. Based on the germline V gene (reference sequence), the CDR1 and CDR2 sequences are SSHAT and FNYEAQ. The CDR3 measures 16 amino acids from cysteine to phenylalanine. Only CDR3 DNA remains: 48 bases, in frame from the first base. Donors were healthy HIV-negative adults with no recently reported acute infections or vaccinations. Every donor was a Caucasian adult living in Nashville, Tennessee, USA. For unsorted samples, some 90 million PBMCs were counted, and genomic DNA was extracted using the QIAamp DNA Blood Mini kit. After blood collection by leukapheresis, PBMCs were isolated using Ficoll-Histopaque density gradient centrifugation and then cryopreserved in the vapor phase of liquid nitrogen. TCR CDR3 regions were amplified from genomic DNA by multiplex PCR using the deep immunoSEQ assay. For each cell subset, the extracted genomic DNA was distributed evenly across all wells of several immunoSEQ 96-well plates, and each plate served as one replicate. For unsorted PBMC, 300 ng of genomic DNA, equivalent to approximately 30,000 T cell genomes, went into each replicate PCR. Ten immunoSEQ deep assay plates were used to sequence the unsorted PBMC genomic DNA. Purified libraries were measured with a Qubit 3.0 fluorometer, size-checked on a Bioanalyzer 2100, and measured again with the KAPA Library Quantification kit. Every immunoSEQ 96-well plate was sequenced on a dedicated single-read 150-cycle Illumina NextSeq 550 flow cell. As for the authors' bioinformatics: The immunoSEQ output contained only junctional sequences without quality scores, so filtering could not match that applied to full-length reads. Sequences were annotated with PyIR, a Python wrapper for IgBLAST v1.9, and V/J genes and CDR3 were assigned using IMGT germline references. Reads with weak V/J assignments (E-value above 1e-6), missing CDR3, stop codons, out-of-frame junctions, or ambiguous translated residues were removed. A V3J clonotype was defined by an identical inferred V gene, J gene, and CDR3 amino acid sequence. To compute the percentage overlap between repertoires, the number of shared unique clonotypes was divided by the size of the smaller repertoire. Three approaches were used to assess repertoire richness: RTK rarefaction, the Chao1 estimator, and Recon v2.1 estimates of unobserved clonotypes. In its TCRdb copy, this immuneACCESS table keeps in-frame sequences only and misses some clones. Where compared with another copy, unresolved V genes explain less than half of these, and the others have no known cause. V and J calls and clone size are those listed in that table; D and trimming were worked out from the DNA. The sample data list about 480,000 clones, and 75% to 80% of these were observed just once. The ten largest clones represent around 13% of the sample.

This sample was taken from a study of shared clonotypes between healthy human individuals (dated by TCRdb to 2019 to 2021). Turning to the overall study: A few men and a couple of women, aged 18 to 49 years, made up the cohort. Per donor, leukapheresis produced somewhere between about 0.94 and 9 billion PBMCs. To estimate repertoire size and how much clonotype sharing occurs between individuals, the study deeply sequenced the blood TCR repertoires of five healthy adults. Different laboratories and diverse techniques were used to prepare libraries and sequence TCR repertoires, to increase sequencing depth and limit assay-specific biases.

The full study reports these points: Pairwise subsampling indicated that sequencing depth was expected to affect the degree of clonotype sharing among donors. Sampling was restricted to blood, and TCR repertoires in tissue are likely to differ from TCR repertoires in blood. The small number of donors limited the genetic and exposure-history diversity represented.

Sequenced: PBMCs. The origin of this receptor is a woman aged 35 to 49 in good health. Some clones in this sample may be carry-over from other donors' samples. The chain links TRBV7-7 with TRBJ2-3; the central 7 bases match TRBD2. The bases are TGTGCTAGCAGTTGTCGGGCGAGCGGGGTCACAGATACGCAGTATTTT. The encoded protein is CASSCRASGVTDTQYF. Joined to the reference TRBV7-7 and TRBJ2-3 proteins, this CDR3 gives the full variable domain: GAGVSQSPRYKVTKRGQDVTLRCDPISSHATLYWYQQALGQGPEFLTYFNYEAQPDKSGLPSDRFSAERPEGSISTLTIQRTEQRDSAMYRCASSCRASGVTDTQYFGPGTRLTVL.